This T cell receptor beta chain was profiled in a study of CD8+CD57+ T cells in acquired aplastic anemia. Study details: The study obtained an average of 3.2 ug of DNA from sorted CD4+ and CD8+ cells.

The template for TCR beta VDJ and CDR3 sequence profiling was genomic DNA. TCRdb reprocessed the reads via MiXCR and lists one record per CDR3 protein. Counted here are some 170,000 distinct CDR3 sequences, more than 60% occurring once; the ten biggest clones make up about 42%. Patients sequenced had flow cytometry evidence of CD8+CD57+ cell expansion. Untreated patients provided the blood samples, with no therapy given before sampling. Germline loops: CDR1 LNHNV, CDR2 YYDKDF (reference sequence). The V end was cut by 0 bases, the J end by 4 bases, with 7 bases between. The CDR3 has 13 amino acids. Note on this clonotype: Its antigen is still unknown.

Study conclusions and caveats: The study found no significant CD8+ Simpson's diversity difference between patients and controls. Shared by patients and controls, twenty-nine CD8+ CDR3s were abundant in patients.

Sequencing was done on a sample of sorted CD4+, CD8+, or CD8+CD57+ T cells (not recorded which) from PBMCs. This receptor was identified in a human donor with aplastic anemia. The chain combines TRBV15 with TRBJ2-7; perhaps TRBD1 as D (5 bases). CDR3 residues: CATSRETVYEQYF. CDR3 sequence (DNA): TGTGCCACCAGCAGAGAGACAGTATACGAGCAGTACTTC.